The present TCR beta chain was sequenced within a study of human T cells and chemical hapten exposure. The wider study: Small differences in pooled library volume mainly drove the variation in TCR yields per sample.

TCRdb ran MiXCR on the RACE reads and lists one entry per CDR3 protein. Here the sample spans approximately 69,000 distinct CDR3 sequences, under 13% being singletons. Time point reported: patch test 2, 6 weeks after DPC sensitization. Treatment in this sample: therapeutic diphenylcyclopropenone sensitization with weekly scalp DPC. The study extracted total RNA from unfractionated whole blood. Notes on the study in general: Significantly greater numbers of large CDR3 similarity clusters came from expanded TCRs than from controls.

Comments on this clonotype: Its antigen is currently unknown. A much larger clone lies a single base off, so this may be a read error.

Sequencing was performed on whole blood, taken in connection with sensitization to the hapten diphenylcyclopropenone (DPC). The sequence derives from a woman aged 50 to 60 with alopecia areata. Some clones in this sample may be carry-over from other donors' samples.

CDR3 protein: CGVRRLHPNEKLFF. In DNA form, the CDR3 reads TGCGGCGTCCGTAGACTTCACCCCAATGAAAAACTGTTTTTT. The V and J genes are TRBV29-1 and TRBJ1-4; no firm D call. The CDR3 extends over 14 amino acids. Germline values: CDR1 SQVTM, CDR2 ANQGSEA.